This entry lists 2 T cell receptor beta chains sequenced from one sample in a study of OX40 agonist ivuxolimab in advanced cancers. The repertoire was sequenced with immunoSEQ multiplex PCR; TCRdb's copy has only in-frame clones and lacks some. The table lists around 80,000 clones, approximately 79% of them singletons. The material sequenced was CD4+ or CD8+ T cells sorted from blood, taken in a trial of the OX40 agonist ivuxolimab. The receptor source for this set is an adult with an advanced solid tumor such as melanoma, head and neck, liver or kidney cancer.

The rearrangement joins TRBV7-2 to TRBJ2-7; D gene uncertain. V was clipped by 5 bases and J by 10 bases, with 12 bases between them. The V gene's germline CDR1 is SGHTA and CDR2 FQGNSA. The CDR3 length is 11 residues. CDR3 in amino acids: CASSEKLGQYF. CDR3 coding DNA: TGTGCCAGCAGCGAGAAACTGGGTCAGTACTTC.

The chain employs TRBV4-2 and TRBJ2-7, with 9 bases that match TRBD2. The CDR3 consists of 14 residues. Germline CDR1 is LGHNA and CDR2 is YNFKEQ. V lost 3 bases, J lost 3 bases, and 3 bases stayed unmatched. CDR3 protein: CASSQGTSYYEQYF. CDR3 bases: TGTGCCAGCAGCCAGGGGACTAGCTACTACGAGCAGTACTTC.